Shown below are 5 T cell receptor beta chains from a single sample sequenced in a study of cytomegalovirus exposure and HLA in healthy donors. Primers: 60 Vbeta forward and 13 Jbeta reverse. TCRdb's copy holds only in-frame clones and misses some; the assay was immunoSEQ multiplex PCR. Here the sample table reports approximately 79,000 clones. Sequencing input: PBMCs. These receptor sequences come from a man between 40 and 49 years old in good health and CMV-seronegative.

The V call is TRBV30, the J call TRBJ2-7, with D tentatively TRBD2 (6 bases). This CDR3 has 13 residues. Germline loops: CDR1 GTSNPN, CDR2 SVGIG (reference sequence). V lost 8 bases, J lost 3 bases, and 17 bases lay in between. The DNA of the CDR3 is TGTGCCCTTGTGCGGGACTCCGGCTACGAGCAGTACTTC. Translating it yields CALVRDSGYEQYF.

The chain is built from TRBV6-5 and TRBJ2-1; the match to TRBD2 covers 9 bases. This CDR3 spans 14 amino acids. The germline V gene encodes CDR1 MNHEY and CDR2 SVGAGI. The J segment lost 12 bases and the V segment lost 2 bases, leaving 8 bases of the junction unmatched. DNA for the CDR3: TGTGCCAGCAGTTACGGTGTGACTAGCGGTCGGCAGTTCTTC. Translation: CASSYGVTSGRQFF.

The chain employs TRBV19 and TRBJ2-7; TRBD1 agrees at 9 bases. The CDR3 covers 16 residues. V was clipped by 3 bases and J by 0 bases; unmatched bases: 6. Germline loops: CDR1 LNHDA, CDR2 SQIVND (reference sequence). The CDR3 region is CASSIAGQGRSYEQYF. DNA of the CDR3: TGTGCCAGTAGTATCGCCGGACAGGGGCGCTCCTACGAGCAGTACTTC.

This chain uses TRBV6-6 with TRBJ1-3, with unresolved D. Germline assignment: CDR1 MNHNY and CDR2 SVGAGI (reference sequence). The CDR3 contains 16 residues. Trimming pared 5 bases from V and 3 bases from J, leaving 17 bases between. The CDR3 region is CASSTSAGLVGNTIYF. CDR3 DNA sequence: TGTGCCAGCAGTACCTCAGCGGGGTTAGTTGGAAACACCATATATTTT.

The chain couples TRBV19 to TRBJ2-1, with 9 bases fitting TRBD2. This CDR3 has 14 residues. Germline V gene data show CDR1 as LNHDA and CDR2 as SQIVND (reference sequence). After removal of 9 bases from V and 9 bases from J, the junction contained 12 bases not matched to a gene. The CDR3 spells CASSVAGVYAEQFF. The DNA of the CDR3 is TGTGCCAGCAGTGTAGCGGGAGTATACGCTGAGCAGTTCTTC.